The entry that follows covers one TCR beta chain sequence. Its antigen is currently unknown. The germline V gene encodes CDR1 SGHNT and CDR2 YYREEE (reference sequence). The J segment lost 5 bases and the V segment lost 5 bases, leaving 5 bases of the junction unmatched. The CDR3 is made up of 13 amino acids. Sequencing used immunoSEQ multiplex PCR; TCRdb keeps in-frame clones, though not all of them. The sample lists about 42,000 clones, 80% to 85% occurring once. These data originate in a study of STAT3 mutations in large granular lymphocyte leukemia. Study details: Immunosuppressive therapy was given to more than half of T-LGLL patients. General study findings and limits: Suggested: STAT3 mutation was not the ancestral event for these clonal expansions. After therapy, 6 of 18 patients switched clonotypes, all new clones STAT3 wild type. Every T-cell large granular lymphocyte leukemia patient had at least one immunodominant TCR beta clonotype. Clonal expansion was inferred from other time points because no sample existed at each clone's first appearance.

This TCR came from a human donor with T large granular lymphocyte leukemia. Some clones in this sample may be carry-over from other donors' samples. The rearrangement uses TRBV5-4 and TRBJ2-3; TRBD1 aligns across 7 bases. The sample was PBMCs. CDR3 nucleotides: TGTGCCAGCAGAGGACAGGTCGAAGATACGCAGTATTTT. Its translation is CASRGQVEDTQYF.